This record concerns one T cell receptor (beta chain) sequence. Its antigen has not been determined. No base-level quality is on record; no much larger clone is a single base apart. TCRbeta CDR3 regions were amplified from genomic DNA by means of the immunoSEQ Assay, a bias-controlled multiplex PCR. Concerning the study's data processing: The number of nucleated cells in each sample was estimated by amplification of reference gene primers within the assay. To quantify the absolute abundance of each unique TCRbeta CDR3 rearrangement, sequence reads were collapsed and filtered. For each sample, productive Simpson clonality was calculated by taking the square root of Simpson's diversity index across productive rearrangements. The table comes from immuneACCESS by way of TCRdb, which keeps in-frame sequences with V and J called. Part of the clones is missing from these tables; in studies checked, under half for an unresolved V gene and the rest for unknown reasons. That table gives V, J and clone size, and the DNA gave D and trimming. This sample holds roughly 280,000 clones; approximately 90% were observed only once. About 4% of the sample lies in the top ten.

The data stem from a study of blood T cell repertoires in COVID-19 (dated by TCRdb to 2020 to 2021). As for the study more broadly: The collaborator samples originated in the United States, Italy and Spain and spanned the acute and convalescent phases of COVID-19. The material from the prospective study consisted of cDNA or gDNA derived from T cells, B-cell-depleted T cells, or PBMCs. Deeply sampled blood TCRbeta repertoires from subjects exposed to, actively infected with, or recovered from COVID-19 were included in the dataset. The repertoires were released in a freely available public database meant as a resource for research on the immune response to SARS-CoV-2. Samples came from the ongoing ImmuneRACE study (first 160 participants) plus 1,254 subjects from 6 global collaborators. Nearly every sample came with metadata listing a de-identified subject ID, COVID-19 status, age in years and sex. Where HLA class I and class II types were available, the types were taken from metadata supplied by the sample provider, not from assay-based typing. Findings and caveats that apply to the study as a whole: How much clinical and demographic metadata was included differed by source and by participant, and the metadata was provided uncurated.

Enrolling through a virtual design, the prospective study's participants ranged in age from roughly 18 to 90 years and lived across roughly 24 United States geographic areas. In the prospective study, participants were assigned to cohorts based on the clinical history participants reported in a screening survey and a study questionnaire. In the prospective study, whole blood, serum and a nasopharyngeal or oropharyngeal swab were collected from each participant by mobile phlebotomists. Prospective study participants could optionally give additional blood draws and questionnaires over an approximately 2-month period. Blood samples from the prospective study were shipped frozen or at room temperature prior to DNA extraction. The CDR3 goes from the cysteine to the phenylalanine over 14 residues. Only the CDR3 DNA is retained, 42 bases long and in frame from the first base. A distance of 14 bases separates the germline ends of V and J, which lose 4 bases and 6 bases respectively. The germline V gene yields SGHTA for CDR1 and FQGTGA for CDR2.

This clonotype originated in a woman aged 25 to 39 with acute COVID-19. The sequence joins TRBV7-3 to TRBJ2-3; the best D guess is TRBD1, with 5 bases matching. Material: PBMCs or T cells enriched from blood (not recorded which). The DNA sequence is TGTGCCAGCAGCTCCAGCTCAGGGTTGGATACGCAGTATTTT. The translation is CASSSSSGLDTQYF.